This T cell receptor (beta chain) came from a study of CD4 T cells in relation to SARS-CoV-2 and coronaviruses. CD4+ T cells from unexposed donors were obtained before the COVID-19 pandemic (2011-2018). CD4+ T cells were isolated from the cells after 10 days of culture. As cell numbers allowed, unexposed-donor CD4+ T cells faced SARS-CoV-2 S/N and four cold-coronavirus spikes. Measured with immunoSEQ multiplex PCR; TCRdb has only the in-frame clones, and not every one. This sample has more than 15,000 clones, with 60% to 80% found just once. A word on this clone: What it recognizes is unknown.

CDR3 length: 14 amino acids. V was trimmed by 6 bases and J by 5 bases, leaving 16 bases between them. Germline V gene data show CDR1 as MNHEY and CDR2 as SVGAGI. Study-wide findings and caveats: No crossreactivity against non-spike viral proteins was tested here.

The receptor was isolated from a human donor in good health. Sample: CD4+ T cells from PBMCs, cultured in vitro. This rearrangement joins TRBV6-5 to TRBJ1-1, with a weak D call TRBD1 (5 bases). The CDR3: CASRRDSTRTEAFF. CDR3 bases: TGTGCCAGCAGACGGGACTCGACACGAACTGAAGCTTTCTTT.